The sequence of this TCR beta chain was determined in a study of T cells after yellow fever vaccination. The overall study: Preparation of fractions with low cell numbers was performed using SMART-Seq v4 Ultra Low Input. Findings and caveats of the study: At about 97% for CD4 and about 91% for CD8, most primary-vaccination clones showed up again after the booster. Researchers cautioned that FACS-sorted repertoires could harbor abundant clonotypes contaminating from the bulk population.

TCRdb itself ran the 5' RACE reads through MiXCR, one entry per CDR3 protein. The table has 500,000 to 650,000 distinct CDR3 sequences, less than 15% seen once. Concerning this clonotype itself: What it binds is not known.

V was trimmed by 1 base and J by 5 bases, leaving 18 bases between them. This CDR3 comprises 17 residues. Germline CDR1 is SGHDN and CDR2 is FVKESK. The genes are TRBV14 and TRBJ2-1; a weak D match, TRBD2 (6 bases). The specimen was PBMCs, collected on the day of the yellow fever booster vaccination. The clonotype was recovered from a man aged 25 to 45 who received the YFV17D yellow fever vaccine. CDR3 nucleotide sequence: TGTGCCAGCAGCCAAGGAATGGGGCTAGCGATTGACAATGAGCAGTTCTTC. Translating gives CASSQGMGLAIDNEQFF.